The 14 T cell receptor beta chains listed next were all sequenced from one sample in a study of blood T cell repertoires in COVID-19. Using immunoSEQ multiplex PCR, the repertoire was profiled, and TCRdb retains in-frame clones only, with some absent. The table includes roughly 230,000 clones, 70% to 90% detected once. The sequenced material came from PBMCs or T cells enriched from blood (not recorded which). The receptor set was obtained from a woman between 50 and 59 years old who had been exposed to COVID-19.

The V gene is TRBV5-1, the J gene TRBJ2-7, with 8 nucleotides matching TRBD1. The ends lost 4 bases at V and 6 bases at J; junction bases unmatched: 6. This CDR3 region has 13 residues. In germline, CDR1 is SGHRS, CDR2 YFSETQ. The CDR3: CASSVGQGIEQYF. The CDR3 region has the DNA TGCGCCAGCAGCGTTGGACAGGGCATCGAGCAGTACTTC.

The sample holds a few counts of this clone. The gene calls are TRBV5-6 and TRBJ1-1; 7 bases agree with TRBD1. CDR1 SGHDT and CDR2 YYEEEE come from the germline V gene. V lost 3 bases, J lost 0 bases, and 8 bases stayed unmatched. The CDR3 is 16 amino acids. In DNA, the CDR3 is TGTGCCAGCAGCTCTCCGGGACAGTTGATGAACACTGAAGCTTTCTTT. Amino acids: CASSSPGQLMNTEAFF.

The table lists this clone with a count of one. The genes are TRBV6-5 and TRBJ2-7; 9 bases are a match to TRBD1. CDR3 length: 15 amino acids. Germline V lookup: CDR1 MNHEY, CDR2 SVGAGI. V was clipped by 5 bases and J by 5 bases; unmatched bases: 10. CDR3 in amino acids: CASSLLTGGYDEQYF. As DNA, the CDR3 is TGTGCCAGCAGTCTCCTGACAGGGGGATATGACGAGCAGTACTTC.

This rearrangement joins TRBV29-1 to TRBJ2-1; tentative D call: TRBD2 (5 bases). CDR3 length equals 10 residues. From germline, CDR1 is SQVTM and CDR2 ANQGSEA. Deletions cut 3 bases from V and 15 bases from J, with 12 bases between. DNA of the CDR3: TGCAGCGTTGAGAAGGGCCGGGGGTTCTTC. Translated: CSVEKGRGFF.

The rearrangement uses TRBV27 and TRBJ1-2; TRBD1 might be the D (6 bases). Trimming took 6 bases from V and 6 from J, leaving 17 bases between them. The CDR3 spans 14 residues. CDR1 and CDR2 (germline): MNHEY, SMNVEV (reference sequence). The CDR3 sequence: CASSFGGGRNGYTF. The CDR3 DNA sequence: TGTGCCAGCAGCTTTGGCGGGGGCCGGAATGGCTACACCTTC.

This clone was picked up a small number of times. The chain employs TRBV11-2 and TRBJ2-5; TRBD1 agrees at 8 bases. CDR1 and CDR2 from the germline V gene are SGHAT and FQNNGV. V lost 4 bases to trimming and J lost 2 bases; unmatched junction nucleotides: 0. This CDR3 has 13 residues. In nucleotides, the CDR3 is TGTGCCAGCAGCTACAGGGGGCAAGAGACCCAGTACTTC. This gives the protein CASSYRGQETQYF.

The rearrangement joins TRBV10-3 to TRBJ1-2; D call uncertain. Germline-derived CDR1 and CDR2 are ENHRY and SYGVKD. Trimming removed 0 bases from V and 5 bases from J, with 10 bases in between. The CDR3 covers 14 residues. CDR3 nucleotides: TGTGCCATCAGTGAGTCCCCAGGATGGTATGGCTACACCTTC. Translation: CAISESPGWYGYTF.

The V and J genes are TRBV19 and TRBJ1-1, with 8 bases that match TRBD1. The CDR3 runs to 16 residues. Germline V gives CDR1 LNHDA, CDR2 SQIVND (reference sequence). V trimming: 7 bases; J trimming: 0 bases; junction bases outside the gene matches: 10. The DNA for the CDR3 is TGTGCCAGTAAAGGCCGGACAGGGCCTATGAACACTGAAGCTTTCTTT. Its protein is CASKGRTGPMNTEAFF.

This clone has only a few counts. The V and J genes are TRBV10-1 and TRBJ2-2; 9 bases are a match to TRBD1. CDR1 WNHNN and CDR2 SYGVQD come from the germline V gene (reference sequence). The CDR3 runs to 16 residues. Germline trimming cut 0 bases from V and 5 bases from J; bases unmatched to any gene: 4. CDR3 loop: CASSESNRGLTGELFF. The DNA for the CDR3 is TGCGCCAGCAGTGAGTCGAACAGGGGGCTAACCGGGGAGCTGTTTTTT.

The chain employs TRBV6-5 and TRBJ1-1, with 7 bases aligning to TRBD1. Per germline, CDR1 MNHEY and CDR2 SVGAGI. V gave up 1 base and J gave up 0 bases; unmatched junction bases: 2. The CDR3 runs 15 residues. CDR3 nucleotides: TGTGCCAGCAGTTACTTCGGACAGGTGAACACTGAAGCTTTCTTT. It is translated as CASSYFGQVNTEAFF.

The J gene is TRBJ2-1, the V gene TRBV7-2; a weak D match, TRBD1 (6 bases). CDR1 is SGHTA, CDR2 FQGNSA, per germline. Trimming took off 5 bases at V and 7 bases at J, with 12 bases between the two ends. This CDR3 contains 13 residues. In DNA form, the CDR3 reads TGTGCCAGCAGCCCGGACAGAAGGAATGAGCAGTTCTTC. Its protein product is CASSPDRRNEQFF.

The V call is TRBV7-9, the J call TRBJ1-6; 7 positions match TRBD1. There are 15 residues in the CDR3. Per germline, CDR1 SEHNR and CDR2 FQNEAQ (reference sequence). The ends lost 4 bases at V and 7 bases at J; junction bases unmatched: 7. CDR3: CASSSTLGGNSPLHF. The CDR3 DNA reads as TGTGCCAGCAGCTCCACCTTAGGGGGCAATTCACCCCTCCACTTT.

This chain joins TRBV7-2 and TRBJ2-5, with D possibly being TRBD2 (5 bases). This CDR3 has 13 amino acids. Trimming removed 2 bases at V and 4 bases at J, with 8 bases between. The germline V gene has CDR1 SGHTA and CDR2 FQGNSA. CDR3 sequence (DNA): TGTGCCAGCAGCTTAAGAGGGTCAGAGACCCAGTACTTC. Translating it yields CASSLRGSETQYF.

This chain joins TRBV6-5 and TRBJ2-7, with D hard to call. The V end lost 0 bases, the J end lost 0 bases, and 12 bases lay between the germline ends. The CDR3 has 16 amino acids. From germline, CDR1 is MNHEY and CDR2 SVGAGI. In nucleotides, the CDR3 is TGTGCCAGCAGTTACTCGATATTGGCTCTCTCCTACGAGCAGTACTTC. Translated, it gives CASSYSILALSYEQYF.